This T cell receptor beta chain came from a study of CD8+ T cells in alopecia areata (dated by TCRdb to the late 2010s). In the study overall: Treated patients were enrolled in an open-label pilot trial of oral tofacitinib at 5 to 10 mg twice daily for moderate-to-severe alopecia areata. Tofacitinib was administered for 6 to 18 months, and 6 months of follow-up off drug were then conducted to assess delayed response and recurrence. In treated patients, disease severity was measured using the SALT score, which gives the percentage of scalp surface area affected. The study used high-throughput TCRbeta sequencing to examine T cell clonal expansion in alopecia areata, in both the C3H/HeJ mouse model and human patients. Human TCRbeta sequencing covered scalp tissue and sorted CD4+ and CD8+ peripheral blood T cells from patchy and totalis/universalis alopecia areata patients and healthy controls. Tofacitinib-treated patients had biopsies at baseline and at 4 and 24 weeks of treatment, with a later scalp biopsy in several patients. Scalp clonality was compared across normal scalp (n=4), patchy alopecia areata scalp (n=8), and alopecia totalis/universalis scalp (n=8). RNA was obtained with the PAXgene miRNA kit for fixed scalp, the miRNeasy kit for PBMCs, and the RNeasy kit for mouse skin. TCRbeta CDR3 regions were amplified by immunoSEQ multiplex PCR with 35 Vbeta forward and 13 Jbeta reverse primers. Broader findings and caveats from the paper: Shared TCR sequences between patients were less evident than in mice, which may be partly attributable to HLA diversity in the patient population. Compared with normal scalp, lesional scalp had higher clonality and more expanded CD8+ clones, particularly in alopecia totalis/universalis, a pattern that suggests antigenic drive. Unlike mouse skin, which is dominated by gammadelta T cells, normal human skin has resident alphabeta T cells that are also sequenced, and this complicates analysis of the scalp TCR repertoire. Scalp clonality and the number of expanded CD8+ clones among the top 100 scalp clones were significantly decreased by tofacitinib. Many expanded lesional clones were found to persist in scalp and blood during tofacitinib treatment, and relapse after treatment cessation may be partly explained by this persistence. Because the treated cohort was small and included a single nonresponder, larger studies are needed to assess links between baseline CD8+ expansion and response.

From V the trimming removes 4 bases and from J it removes 8 bases, while the gene matches leave 9 bases of the junction unaccounted for. Taken from the germline V gene, the CDR1 and CDR2 loops are SGDLS and YYNGEE. CDR3 length: 16 amino acids, cysteine to phenylalanine. Just the 48-base CDR3 DNA is kept, in frame starting at base 1. In the paper's terms, the treatment or condition label means: oral pan-JAK inhibitor, 5-10 mg twice daily. Lesional scalp punch biopsies and peripheral blood were obtained from alopecia areata patients. PBMCs were separated by density centrifugation and stained for CD3, CD4 and CD8, after which CD4+ and CD8+ T cells were sorted on a FACSAria. This clone was seen many times. What this receptor recognizes is not known. No clone much larger than this one lies a single base away; base qualities are absent. Libraries were built with the immunoSEQ multiplex PCR assay. For TCR sequencing, RNA was extracted from every sample and reverse transcribed into cDNA to serve as template. SuperScript III was used to make first-strand cDNA, primed with a 2:1 mix of oligo-dT and random hexamers. Amplification bias was assessed with a synthetic immune receptor repertoire, and residual bias was removed computationally. Concerning the study's data processing: Raw reads were preprocessed to remove errors, and CDR3 was defined according to IMGT conventions as the region from the conserved cysteine to phenylalanine. Clonality was calculated as 1 minus Shannon entropy normalized by log2 of the number of productive unique TCRs. CD4 or CD8 identity of scalp clones was inferred by cross-referencing scalp TCRbeta sequences with sorted blood CD4 and CD8 repertoires. TCRdb's version of the immuneACCESS table is confined to in-frame rearrangements and falls short of the full clone set. An unresolved V gene accounts for under half of the shortfall where checked; the remainder is of unknown origin. That table supplies the V and J calls and clone size; D and trimming were determined from the DNA. The table for this sample lists 150,000 or so clones; roughly 58% of them were counted only once. Under 20% of the sample goes to the ten largest clones.

The source material was CD4+ T cells sorted from blood, sampled at approximately week 56, from a patient treated with tofacitinib. This receptor chain uses TRBV9 and TRBJ2-1; 13 bases in the junction line up with TRBD2. The sequence was obtained from a human donor with alopecia areata. The DNA sequence follows: TGTGCCAGCAGCCCCCGACTAGCGGGGGGCGTGGATGAGCAGTTCTTC. Translated, it reads CASSPRLAGGVDEQFF. Beyond the CDR3, the reference TRBV9 and TRBJ2-1 genes provide the residues; the full variable domain reads: DSGVTQTPKHLITATGQRVTLRCSPRSGDLSVYWYQQSLDQGLQFLIQYYNGEERAKGNILERFSAQQFPDLHSELNLSSLELGDSALYFCASSPRLAGGVDEQFFGPGTRLTVL.